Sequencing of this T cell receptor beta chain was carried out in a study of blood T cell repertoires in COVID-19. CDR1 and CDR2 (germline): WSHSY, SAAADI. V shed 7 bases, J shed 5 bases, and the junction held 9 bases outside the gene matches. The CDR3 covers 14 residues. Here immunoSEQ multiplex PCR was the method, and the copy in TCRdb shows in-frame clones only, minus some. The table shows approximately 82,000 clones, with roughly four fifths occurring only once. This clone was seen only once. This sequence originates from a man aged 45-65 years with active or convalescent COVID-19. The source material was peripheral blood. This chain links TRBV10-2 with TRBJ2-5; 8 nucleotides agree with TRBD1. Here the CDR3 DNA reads TGCGCCAGCAAACCCGGACAGGGATTCGAGACCCAGTACTTC. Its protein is CASKPGQGFETQYF.